This T cell receptor (beta chain) was observed in a study of regulatory T cells in long-lasting Graves disease (dated by TCRdb to about 2021). Regarding the study in general: Persistent Graves' disease was defined as persistently positive TSH receptor autoantibodies together with antithyroid drug treatment for over 5 years. Persistent Graves' disease patients were compared with newly diagnosed Graves' disease patients by peripheral blood TCR sequencing and RNA sequencing. The study was registered as a clinical trial and conducted in China. A total of 33 samples underwent TCR sequencing, from about 13 patients with persistent Graves' disease and approximately 20 patients with newly diagnosed Graves' disease. In the clinical cohort, patients with persistent Graves' disease had used antithyroid drugs for an average of about 9.4 years.

What the authors observed across the whole study: TRBV28, TRBJ1-2 and TRBJ2-5 were preferentially used in persistent disease, while TRBV20-1 and TRBJ2-1 were favored in newly diagnosed disease. Only the TCR beta chain was sequenced and analyzed. Compared with newly diagnosed patients, patients with persistent Graves' disease had lower TCR Shannon entropy and fewer highly expanded clones, which suggests clonal expansion. The authors noted that the small sample size was a limitation that may lower accuracy. More public clonotypes were shared among persistent patients (under 3,000) than among newly diagnosed patients (approximately 930). Because the primary lesion, thyroid tissue, could not be accessed, the study looked at peripheral blood alone.

V is cut by 3 bases and J by 8 bases, and the space between the germline ends is 11 bases. From its cysteine to its phenylalanine, the CDR3 spans 12 amino acids. The entry retains the CDR3 DNA only, 36 bases that are in frame from base 1. CDR1 SGHRS and CDR2 YFSETQ are derived from the germline V gene. Turning to this clonotype: Its specific antigen is unknown. No clone much larger than this one lies a single base away; base qualities are absent.

The library relied on multiplex PCR. TCRdb lists the instrument as Illumina HiSeq 4000. iRepertoire HTBI primers and Arm-PCR amplification of CDR3 regions were used to construct TCR beta libraries. PCR products were gel purified before sequencing. Per the source publication's procedure: Across samples, around 62 TRBV and 14 TRBJ segments were identified and used for gene usage analysis of CDR3 amino acid clonotypes. COPE and FqMerger were used to merge the filtered high-quality paired reads into contigs. BLAST was used to align contigs to IMGT TRBV, TRBD and TRBJ reference genes, and CDR3 was defined according to IMGT. Any clonotype with a frequency above 0.1% was counted as a highly expanded clone. Shannon entropy was used to measure repertoire diversity, and the Gini coefficient was used to measure V-J evenness. Clonotypes shared by more than one individual were considered public. Using fastp trimming at Q25 and MiXCR clonotype assembly, TCRdb reanalyzed the public sequencing data and kept in-frame beta chains. Rows are unified per CDR3 protein, each entry keeping the most common DNA and genes. For this entry, the V and J calls and clone size follow TCRdb and not the study's own pipeline. For this sample the table gives 400,000 or so distinct CDR3 sequences, of which under 25% were detected only once. The ten largest clones represent around 20% of the sample.

According to the study, the label for this sample's time point signals: persistent/refractory GD, antithyroid drugs over 5 years with positive TRAb. For both TCR sequencing and RNA sequencing, RNA was extracted from PBMCs in TRIzol. Graves' disease was diagnosed according to American Thyroid Association guidelines. Recruitment of patients was carried out at an endocrinology department in Xi'an, China. From each patient, 7.5 to 10 milliliters of peripheral blood was collected into an EDTA anticoagulant tube. PBMCs were isolated by Ficoll Paque Plus density gradient separation without further T cell sorting. An Agilent 2100 Bioanalyzer and agarose gel were used to check RNA quality, and a NanoDrop 2000 was used to measure RNA concentration.

This TCR was sampled from a female donor with Graves disease. Sequences were derived from peripheral blood mononuclear cells (PBMCs), sampled when the disease was refractory, from a patient treated with antithyroid drugs. The chain employs TRBV5-1 and TRBJ1-1; the D gene is unclear. At the DNA level, the sequence is TGCGCCAGCAGCTCCTCCCAAGGAGAAGCTTTCTTT. This yields the protein CASSSSQGEAFF. With the portions outside the CDR3 filled from the reference TRBV5-1 and TRBJ1-1 genes, the complete variable region becomes KAGVTQTPRYLIKTRGQQVTLSCSPISGHRSVSWYQQTPGQGLQFLFEYFSETQRNKGNFPGRFSGRQFSNSRSEMNVSTLELGDSALYLCASSSSQGEAFFGQGTRLTVV.